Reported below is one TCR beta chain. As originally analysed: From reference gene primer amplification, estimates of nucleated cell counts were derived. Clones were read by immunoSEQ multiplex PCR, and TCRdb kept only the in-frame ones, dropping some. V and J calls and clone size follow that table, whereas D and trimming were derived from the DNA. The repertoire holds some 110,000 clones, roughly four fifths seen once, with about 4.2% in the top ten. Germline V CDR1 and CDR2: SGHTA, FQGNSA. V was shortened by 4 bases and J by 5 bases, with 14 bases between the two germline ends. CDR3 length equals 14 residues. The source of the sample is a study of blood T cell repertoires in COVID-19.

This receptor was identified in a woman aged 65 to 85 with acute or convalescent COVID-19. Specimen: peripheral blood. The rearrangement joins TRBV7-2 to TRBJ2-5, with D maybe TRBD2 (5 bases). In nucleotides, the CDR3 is TGTGCCAGCAGCTCCGGGGTATCTCGGGAGACCCAGTACTTC. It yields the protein CASSSGVSRETQYF.